The clone carrying this T cell receptor beta chain was counted at least ten times. What it recognizes is unknown. Sequencing involved patients with CD8+CD57+ cell expansion previously shown by flow cytometry. Trimming removed 0 bases from V and 5 bases from J, with 8 bases in between. CDR1 is MNHEY, CDR2 SMNVEV, per germline (reference sequence). The CDR3 totals 15 residues. This entry comes from a study of CD8+CD57+ T cells in acquired aplastic anemia. Study details: Recorded DNA amounts for sorted CD4+ and CD8+ cells had an average of 3.2 ug.

Study-level findings and limits: Significant differences in CD8+ Simpson's diversity were not observed between patients and controls.

Profiling of TCR beta VDJ combinations and CDR3 sequences used genomic DNA as template. TCRdb redid the calling of the reads with MiXCR, one entry per CDR3 protein. Here the sample spans 150,000 to 200,000 distinct CDR3 sequences, around half being singletons. This TCR derives from a human donor with aplastic anemia. This chain uses TRBV27 with TRBJ1-6; no firm D call. The source material was sorted CD4+, CD8+, or CD8+CD57+ T cells (not recorded which) from PBMCs. CDR3: CASSLSGRDNSPLHF. CDR3 sequence (DNA): TGTGCCAGCAGTTTATCAGGGCGGGATAATTCACCCCTCCACTTT.